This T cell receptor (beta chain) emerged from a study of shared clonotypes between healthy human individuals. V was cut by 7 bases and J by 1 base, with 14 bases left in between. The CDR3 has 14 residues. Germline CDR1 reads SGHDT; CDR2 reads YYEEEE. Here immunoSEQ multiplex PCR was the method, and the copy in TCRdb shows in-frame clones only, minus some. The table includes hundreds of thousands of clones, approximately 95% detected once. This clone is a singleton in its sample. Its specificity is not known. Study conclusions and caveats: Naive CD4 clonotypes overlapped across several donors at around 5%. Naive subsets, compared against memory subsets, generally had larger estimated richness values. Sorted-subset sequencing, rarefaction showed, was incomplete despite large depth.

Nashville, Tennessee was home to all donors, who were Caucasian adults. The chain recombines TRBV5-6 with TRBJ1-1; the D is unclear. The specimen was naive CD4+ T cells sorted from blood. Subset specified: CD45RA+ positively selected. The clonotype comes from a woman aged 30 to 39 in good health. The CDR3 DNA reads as TGTGCCAGCCGGTACGGACCGGGGAACACTGAAGCTTTCTTT. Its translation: CASRYGPGNTEAFF.